A single T cell receptor beta chain is shown here with its context. This entry comes from a study of cytomegalovirus exposure and HLA in healthy donors. In the PCR, 60 Vbeta and 13 Jbeta primers were used. TCRdb keeps only in-frame clones here, not all; method: immunoSEQ multiplex PCR. Among fewer than 200,000 clones listed, over 75% were seen once. The junction had 11 bases not matched to a gene; V was cut back by 4 bases and J by 7 bases. Germline loops: CDR1 MGHDK, CDR2 SYGVNS. This CDR3 region has 16 residues. The receptor comes from a girl under three years old in good health and CMV-seronegative. V gene TRBV25-1 combines with J gene TRBJ2-1; TRBD1 matches at 9 bases. Input material: PBMCs. CDR3: CASSVSGTGRSNEQFF. In DNA form, the CDR3 reads TGTGCCAGCAGTGTCTCCGGGACAGGGCGATCGAATGAGCAGTTCTTC.